The table lists the clone carrying this T cell receptor (beta chain) with a few counts. The sample comes from a study of T cells in Graves' hyperthyroidism and ophthalmopathy. There are 16 residues in the CDR3. Germline V lookup: CDR1 SGHTA, CDR2 FQGNSA. V shed 3 bases and J 3 bases; nucleotides not matched to a gene: 7. It was RNA transcripts that yielded the amplified TCR beta CDR3 regions. Using the HTBI primer set, a first-round RT-PCR was run on the TCR CDR3. MiXCR, applied by TCRdb to the multiplex PCR reads, yields one record per CDR3 protein. The sample contains roughly 720,000 distinct CDR3 sequences, around 16% of which appear only once.

The V and J genes are TRBV7-2 and TRBJ2-4; 8 bases map to TRBD1. The TCR comes from a man aged 50 to 59 with Graves' hyperthyroidism. The sequenced sample was blood. CDR3 loop: CASSLGRGQGKNIQYF. The CDR3 DNA is TGTGCCAGCAGCTTGGGCAGGGGGCAAGGCAAAAACATTCAGTACTTC.